This TCR beta chain was recorded in a study of cytomegalovirus exposure and HLA in healthy donors. Overall study results and limits: It was confirmed in vitro that a few of the CMV-associated chains were specific for CMV antigens.

PCR amplification relied on 60 Vbeta primers (plus 13 Jbeta primers). Repertoires were generated with immunoSEQ multiplex PCR, while TCRdb's copy carries only in-frame clones and drops some. The table shows under 110,000 clones, with more than 80% occurring only once. Trimming cost V 4 bases and J 2 bases; bases outside gene matches: 10. Germline V gene sequence: CDR1 SQVTM, CDR2 ANQGSEA. This CDR3 is built from 16 residues. Turning to this clone: The target antigen is unknown. The identical CDR3 is also encoded by other nucleotide sequences in the sample.

Source material: PBMCs. The clonotype comes from a man in his thirties or forties in good health and CMV-seronegative. J is TRBJ2-5 and V is TRBV29-1; 10 nucleotides match TRBD2. CDR3 nucleotides: TGCAGCGTTGCTCCCCTACTAGCGGGGATTCAAGAGACCCAGTACTTC. Residues: CSVAPLLAGIQETQYF.